Below are 12 T cell receptor beta chains sequenced from a single sample in a study of blood T cell repertoires in COVID-19 (dated by TCRdb to the early 2020s). Libraries came from the immunoSEQ multiplex PCR assay. TCRdb retrieved this table from immuneACCESS and kept in-frame rearrangements only. Not all clones are present; in checked studies, unresolved V genes account for under half, and no reason is known for the remainder. Recorded for this sample are about 270,000 clones; approximately 90% of them occurred a single time. Together, the top ten hold 0.95% to 1.5% of the sample. The sample was PBMCs or T cells enriched from blood (not recorded which). Source of these receptors: a woman aged 40 to 50 with acute COVID-19.

The V gene is TRBV6-5, the J gene TRBJ2-7; D remains ambiguous. This CDR3 is built from 12 residues. Deletions cut 4 bases from V and 2 bases from J, with 6 bases between. Germline assignment: CDR1 MNHEY and CDR2 SVGAGI. CDR3 coding DNA: TGTGCCAGCAGTTCAGGAACCTACGAGCAGTACTTC. Encoded protein: CASSSGTYEQYF.

The chain recombines TRBV19 with TRBJ2-7; D might be TRBD1 (5 bases). From germline, CDR1 is LNHDA and CDR2 SQIVND (reference sequence). Trimming removed 3 bases from V and 4 bases from J, with 10 bases in between. This CDR3 comprises 13 residues. CDR3 amino acids: CASSIQGMYEQYF. The CDR3 DNA follows: TGTGCCAGTAGTATCCAGGGAATGTACGAGCAGTACTTC.

The sample holds one count of this clone. The chain recombines TRBV24-1 with TRBJ2-7, with D possibly matching TRBD2 (5 bases). CDR1 KGHDR and CDR2 SFDVKD come from the germline V gene. The length of the CDR3 is 13 residues. V shed 7 bases and J shed 1 base, with 10 bases lying between them. CDR3 coding DNA: TGTGCCACCAGCGAGGGCGGATCCTACGAGCAGTACTTC. Residues: CATSEGGSYEQYF.

The chain recombines TRBV5-4 with TRBJ2-7; possible D gene TRBD2, 6 bases. V was trimmed by 4 bases and J by 4 bases, leaving 21 bases between them. Germline CDR1 and CDR2: SGHNT and YYREEE (reference sequence). This CDR3 has 16 residues. CDR3 sequence (DNA): TGTGCCAGCAGCACTAGATCCGGGGGAGGAGTATACGAGCAGTACGTC. This translates into CASSTRSGGGVYEQYV.

The V and J genes are TRBV7-2 and TRBJ1-3; TRBD1 matches at 8 bases. V lost 8 bases, J lost 4 bases, and 7 bases stayed unmatched. Germline loops: CDR1 SGHTA, CDR2 FQGNSA. CDR3 length: 14 residues. This chain's CDR3 is CASSDRALGNTIYF. The DNA for the CDR3 is TGTGCCAGCTCGGACAGGGCTTTGGGAAACACCATATATTTT.

The chain recombines TRBV2 with TRBJ1-1; D gene unclear. The CDR3 spans 14 residues. In germline, CDR1 is SNHLY, CDR2 FYNNEI. Trimming left V 7 bases short and J 1 base short, with 13 bases between. The CDR3 region is CASNQDGGNTEAFF. DNA for the CDR3: TGTGCCAGCAACCAAGACGGAGGGAACACTGAAGCTTTCTTT.

The CDR3 bases are TGTGCCAGTAGTCCGCTTTCAGGGGGGAACGTTTACAATTCACCCCTCCACTTT. Residues: CASSPLSGGNVYNSPLHF. This sequence joins TRBV19 and TRBJ1-6; 7 bases fit TRBD1. This CDR3 has 18 residues. V trimming: 5 bases; J trimming: 7 bases; junction bases outside the gene matches: 17. Germline CDR1 is LNHDA and CDR2 is SQIVND (reference sequence).

The gene calls are TRBV5-1 and TRBJ2-1, with TRBD2 matching 7 bases. V lost 2 bases and J lost 2; bases outside the gene matches: 1. The CDR3 loop spans 14 amino acids. Germline V gene lookup returns CDR1 SGHRS and CDR2 YFSETQ. Written as DNA, the CDR3 is TGCGCCAGCAGCTTAAGCGGGACCTACAATGAGCAGTTCTTC. Residues: CASSLSGTYNEQFF.

V gene TRBV5-4 combines with J gene TRBJ2-1; TRBD2 aligns across 11 bases. The germline V gene encodes CDR1 SGHNT and CDR2 YYREEE (reference sequence). This CDR3 has 16 residues. V was clipped by 4 bases and J by 4 bases; unmatched bases: 7. CDR3 nucleotides: TGTGCCAGCAGCAATTTAGCGGGAGGGACATACAATGAGCAGTTCTTC. Translating it yields CASSNLAGGTYNEQFF.

With respect to this clone: The identical CDR3 is also encoded by other nucleotide sequences in the sample. The chain employs TRBV7-2 and TRBJ1-5, with 8 bases that match TRBD1. Germline V lookup: CDR1 SGHTA, CDR2 FQGNSA. V lost 4 bases, J lost 5 bases, and 4 bases stayed unmatched. This CDR3 region has 14 residues. Here the CDR3 reads CASSSGQGDQPQHF. The DNA of the CDR3 is TGTGCCAGCAGCTCCGGACAGGGCGATCAGCCCCAGCATTTT.

The rearrangement uses TRBV4-2 and TRBJ2-6; D unresolved. With 4 bases removed from V and 0 bases from J, the gap between germline ends came to 7 bases. Germline CDR1 is LGHNA and CDR2 is YNFKEQ. This CDR3 spans 15 amino acids. CDR3 sequence (DNA): TGTGCCAGCAGCCCAGGTCCCTCTGGGGCCAACGTCCTGACTTTC. Translation gives CASSPGPSGANVLTF.

The J gene is TRBJ2-7, the V gene TRBV19, with D perhaps matching TRBD2 (7 bases). Germline V gene lookup returns CDR1 LNHDA and CDR2 SQIVND (reference sequence). This CDR3 is built from 15 residues. V was cut by 3 bases and J by 4 bases, with 16 bases left in between. CDR3 bases: TGTGCCAGTAGTATGGATCCGGGGGGCGAGTACGAGCAGTACTTC. Translation gives CASSMDPGGEYEQYF.